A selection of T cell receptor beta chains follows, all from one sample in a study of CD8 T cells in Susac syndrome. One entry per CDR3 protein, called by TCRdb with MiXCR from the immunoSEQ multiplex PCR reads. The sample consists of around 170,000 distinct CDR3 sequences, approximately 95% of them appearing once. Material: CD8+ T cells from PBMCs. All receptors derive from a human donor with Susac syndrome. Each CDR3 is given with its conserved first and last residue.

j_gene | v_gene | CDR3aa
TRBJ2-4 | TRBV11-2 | CASSLDPGVSIQYF
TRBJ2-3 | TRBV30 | CAWTRSTDTQYF
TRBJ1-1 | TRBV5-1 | CASSLWEKVTEAFF
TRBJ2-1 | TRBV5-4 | CASSTDRNSYNEQFF
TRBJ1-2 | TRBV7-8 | CASSLLSVAGEANYGYTF
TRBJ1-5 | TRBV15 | CATDVGGEYNQPQHF
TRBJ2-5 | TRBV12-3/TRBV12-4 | CASSLRQGQETQYF
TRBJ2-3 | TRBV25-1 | CASSDHDRGQEDTQYF
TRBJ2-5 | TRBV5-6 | CASSSDQDSQETQYF
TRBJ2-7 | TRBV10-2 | CASSESGAGTSGVLTYEQYF
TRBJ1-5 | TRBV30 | CAWSKGVRADQPQHF
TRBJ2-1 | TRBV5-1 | CASSVVRGGRNEQFF
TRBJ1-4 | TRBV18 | CASSPTDWEKLFF
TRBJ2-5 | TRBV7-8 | CASTLGLGETQYF
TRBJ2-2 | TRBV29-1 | CSVALAGAKFTGELFF
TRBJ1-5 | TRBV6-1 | CASSDSIRDSRVLREPQHF
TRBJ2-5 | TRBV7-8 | CASSLLAGVQETQYF
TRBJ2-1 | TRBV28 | CASTVAGIRYNEQFF
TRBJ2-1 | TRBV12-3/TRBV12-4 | CASRLGTSALRF
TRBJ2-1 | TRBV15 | CATSRGRSGGHSYNEQFF
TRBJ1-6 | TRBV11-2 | CASNSPGGPLHF
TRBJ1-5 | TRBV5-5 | CASSWGQGNQPQHF
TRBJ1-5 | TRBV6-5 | CASRPQGAGNQPQHF
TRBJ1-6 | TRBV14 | CASSQGGDSPLHF
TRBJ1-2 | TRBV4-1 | CASSPRVGGYGYTF
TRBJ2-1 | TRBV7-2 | CASSLRLARGDEQFF
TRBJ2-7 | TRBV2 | CASSGEAFYEQYF
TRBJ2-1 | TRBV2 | CASSEGLAGGHEQFF
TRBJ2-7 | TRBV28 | CASSLPGVSYEQYF
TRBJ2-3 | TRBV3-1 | CASSRGLVRASTDTQYF
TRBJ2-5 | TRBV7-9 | CASSPDGFQETQYF
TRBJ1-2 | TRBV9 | CASSGTGGGGYTF
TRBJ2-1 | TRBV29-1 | CSVWGEDNEQFF
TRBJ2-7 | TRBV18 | CASSQRLAGGQGEQYF
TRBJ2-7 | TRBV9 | CASSVGGSSGAEQYF
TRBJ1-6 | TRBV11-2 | CASSPEISPLHF
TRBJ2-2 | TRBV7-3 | CASRPGQYTGELFF
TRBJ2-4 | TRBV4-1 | CASSQARIGDIQYF
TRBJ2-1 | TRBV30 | CAWRYSGGDLYNEQFF
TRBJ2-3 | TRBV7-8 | CASSSPPSGRTDTQYF
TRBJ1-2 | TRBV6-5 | CASSYTDGGGYTF
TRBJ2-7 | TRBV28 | CASLGLAYEQYF
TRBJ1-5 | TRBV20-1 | CSAPGQGNQPQHF
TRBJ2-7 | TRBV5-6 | CASSYTGTVTYEQYF
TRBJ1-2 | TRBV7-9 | CASSYADSYGYTF
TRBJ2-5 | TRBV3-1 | CASSQDSASETQYF